This T cell receptor (beta chain) was captured in a study of resident and recirculating memory T cells in vitiligo. Profiling relied on immunoSEQ multiplex PCR, and the TCRdb table lists in-frame clones only, not all of them. This table has tens of thousands of clones, about 90% appearing once. This CDR3 spans 17 amino acids. Per germline, CDR1 SGHVS and CDR2 FQNEAQ. The V end was cut by 1 base, the J end by 6 bases, with 19 bases between. The sequenced sample was blood. The V and J genes are TRBV7-8 and TRBJ1-5; D might be TRBD1 (5 bases). This TCR derives from a male donor with vitiligo. The CDR3 bases are TGTGCCAGCAGCTTAGACGGGCGTCCAACCGGGGGTCAGCCCCAGCATTTT. It is translated as CASSLDGRPTGGQPQHF.